Below, 18 T cell receptor beta chains from the same sample are listed, as sequenced in a study of blood T cell repertoires in COVID-19. Assay: immunoSEQ multiplex PCR; the TCRdb copy retains only in-frame clones and omits some. The sample gives tens of thousands of clones, about 71% of which show up once; around 9.4% is in the top ten. Sequencing input: peripheral blood. The receptors originated from a woman in her sixties or seventies with acute or convalescent COVID-19.

This chain uses TRBV7-9 with TRBJ2-5, with D unresolved. V lost 6 bases to trimming and J lost 0 bases, with 14 bases between them. The CDR3 runs 15 residues. Germline lookup yields CDR1 SEHNR and CDR2 FQNEAQ (reference sequence). The CDR3 DNA is TGTGCCAGCAGACCGACTTCCTTGTACCAAGAGACCCAGTACTTC. As protein: CASRPTSLYQETQYF.

The rearrangement uses TRBV29-1 and TRBJ1-2; D unclear. Germline-derived CDR1 and CDR2 are SQVTM and ANQGSEA. Deletions cut 1 base from V and 4 bases from J, with 10 bases between. CDR3 length equals 13 residues. CDR3: CSVEGQAPYGYTF. In nucleotides, the CDR3 is TGCAGCGTTGAAGGCCAGGCCCCCTATGGCTACACCTTC.

The chain uses TRBV20-1 and TRBJ2-3, with TRBD1 matching 7 bases. V lost 3 bases to trimming and J lost 6 bases; unmatched junction nucleotides: 9. This CDR3 contains 14 residues. Germline CDR1 is DFQATT and CDR2 is SNEGSKA (reference sequence). The CDR3 spells CSASEDRFTDTQYF. In DNA form, the CDR3 reads TGCAGTGCTAGTGAGGACAGGTTTACTGATACGCAGTATTTT.

This chain uses TRBV7-2 with TRBJ2-1; 9 bases are a match to TRBD2. J gave up 6 bases and V 6 bases, and 9 bases lay outside the gene matches. Germline assignment: CDR1 SGHTA and CDR2 FQGNSA. The CDR3 spans 15 residues. The CDR3 protein is CASSSPGLAFNEQFF. The CDR3 DNA follows: TGTGCCAGCAGTTCGCCGGGACTAGCTTTCAATGAGCAGTTCTTC.

The rearrangement links TRBV21-1 to TRBJ2-5; the DNA was not compared with TRBD1, the D call given in the table. TRBV21-1 is a listed pseudogene. The CDR3 runs 17 residues. In DNA, the CDR3 is TGTGCCAGCAGCAAATGGGACAGGGGGCGATTTCCAGAGACCCAGTACTTC. This gives the protein CASSKWDRGRFPETQYF.

The chain is built from TRBV28 and TRBJ2-5, with D perhaps matching TRBD1 (5 bases). The germline V gene has CDR1 MDHEN and CDR2 SYDVKM. With 7 bases removed from V and 1 base from J, the gap between germline ends came to 19 bases. This CDR3 region has 16 residues. The CDR3 is CASNHPQGIGQETQYF. In DNA form, the CDR3 reads TGTGCCAGCAACCATCCCCAGGGAATCGGCCAAGAGACCCAGTACTTC.

CDR3 in amino acids: CASRRTANEKLFF. The CDR3 nucleotides are TGTGCCAGCAGGAGGACAGCTAATGAAAAACTGTTTTTT. The chain is built from TRBV2 and TRBJ1-4, with D perhaps matching TRBD1 (6 bases). In germline, CDR1 is SNHLY, CDR2 FYNNEI. V was shortened by 6 bases and J by 3 bases, with 8 bases between the two germline ends. CDR3 size: 13 residues. The full variable domain, completed using reference TRBV2 and TRBJ1-4, is EPEVTQTPSHQVTQMGQEVILRCVPISNHLYFYWYRQILGQKVEFLVSFYNNEISEKSEIFDDQFSVERPDGSNFTLKIRSTKLEDSAMYFCASRRTANEKLFFGSGTQLSVL.

This clone was observed a few times. This chain's CDR3 is CASSATGGRNEQFF. The CDR3 DNA follows: TGTGCCAGCAGTGCGACAGGGGGTCGCAATGAGCAGTTCTTC. The gene calls are TRBV2 and TRBJ2-1; 9 nucleotides agree with TRBD1. This CDR3 has 14 amino acids. The junction had 4 bases not matched to a gene; V was cut back by 4 bases and J by 6 bases. Germline assignment: CDR1 SNHLY and CDR2 FYNNEI.

The V call is TRBV19, the J call TRBJ1-5, with a tentative D call TRBD1 (6 bases). The length of the CDR3 is 15 residues. Germline V gives CDR1 LNHDA, CDR2 SQIVND (reference sequence). Trimming left V 2 bases short and J 4 bases short, with 12 bases between. In DNA form, the CDR3 reads TGTGCCAGTAGTATAACAGGGTTTGGAAATCAGCCCCAGCATTTT. Translating it yields CASSITGFGNQPQHF.

This clone was counted only a few times. The chain joins TRBV6-5 to TRBJ1-2; D might be TRBD1 (6 bases). Trimming pared 6 bases from V and 2 bases from J, leaving 7 bases between. Germline V CDR1 and CDR2: MNHEY, SVGAGI. CDR3 length: 12 amino acids. CDR3 sequence reads: CASSGQNYGYTF. CDR3 DNA: TGTGCCAGCAGCGGACAGAACTATGGCTACACCTTC.

The V gene is TRBV18, the J gene TRBJ2-1; a weak D match, TRBD1 (5 bases). Trimming pared 2 bases from V and 6 bases from J, leaving 8 bases between. The CDR3 sequence is 13 residues long. Germline loops: CDR1 KGHSH, CDR2 LQKENI. The CDR3 sequence: CASSPNQGNEQFF. The CDR3 bases are TGTGCCAGCTCACCAAATCAGGGCAATGAGCAGTTCTTC.

V is TRBV28 and J is TRBJ1-1; D gene unclear. V was clipped by 5 bases and J by 4 bases, with 17 bases between them. CDR3 size: 15 residues. Looked up from germline, CDR1 is MDHEN and CDR2 is SYDVKM. The CDR3 DNA is TGTGCCAGCAGTCCTATATGGCGGGGATTCACTGAAGCTTTCTTT. Translation: CASSPIWRGFTEAFF.

The chain joins TRBV9 to TRBJ1-5; no definite D call. In germline, CDR1 is SGDLS, CDR2 YYNGEE. V dropped 3 bases and J dropped 5 bases, with 15 bases sitting between them. The CDR3 is 15 residues long. The CDR3 protein is CASSARRQDDQPQHF. The CDR3 nucleotides are TGTGCCAGCAGCGCGCGGAGGCAGGACGATCAGCCCCAGCATTTT.

The chain combines TRBV28 with TRBJ1-6; D ambiguous. Between the trimmed V and J ends, which lost 6 bases and 5 bases, there was a span of 8 bases. CDR3 size: 13 residues. CDR1 and CDR2 (germline): MDHEN, SYDVKM. CDR3 amino acids: CASRSVDNSPLHF. The CDR3 nucleotides are TGTGCCAGCAGATCGGTAGATAATTCACCCCTCCACTTT.

This clone has only one observation. The CDR3 is CASSLTTGAWETQYF. The CDR3 coding sequence is TGTGCCAGCAGCTTAACCACAGGGGCGTGGGAGACCCAGTACTTC. The chain couples TRBV7-3 to TRBJ2-5; 7 positions agree with TRBD1. From germline, CDR1 is SGHTA and CDR2 FQGTGA. The CDR3 sequence is 15 residues long. V trimming: 0 bases; J trimming: 5 bases; junction bases outside the gene matches: 6.

There are a few counts of this clone. The chain is built from TRBV5-1 and TRBJ2-7; 11 bases line up with TRBD1. Germline values: CDR1 SGHRS, CDR2 YFSETQ. The junction had 6 bases not matched to a gene; V was cut back by 4 bases and J by 6 bases. The CDR3 totals 14 residues. The CDR3 sequence is CASSPGTGGREQYF. The CDR3 DNA reads TGCGCCAGCAGCCCGGGGACAGGGGGACGCGAGCAGTACTTC.

The gene calls are TRBV6-5 and TRBJ2-1; TRBD2 matches 7 bases. Germline V gene sequence: CDR1 MNHEY, CDR2 SVGAGI. The CDR3 totals 15 residues. V gave up 8 bases and J gave up 10 bases; unmatched junction bases: 17. The CDR3 coding sequence is TGTGCCAGCGCGCTTCAGCGGGGACTCCACGGGGAGCAGTTCTTC. Its translation: CASALQRGLHGEQFF.

This rearrangement joins TRBV4-1 to TRBJ2-7, with 9 bases identical to TRBD2. Germline V gene data show CDR1 as MGHRA and CDR2 as YSYEKL. The CDR3 sequence is 14 residues long. Losses at the gene ends were 5 bases for V and 7 bases for J; bases not matched to a gene: 9. The CDR3 nucleotides are TGCGCCAGCAGCGGGGTAGCGGGAGCTGGGGAGCAGTACTTC. It codes for CASSGVAGAGEQYF.